Below, one TCR beta chain is given with its context. The sample originates from a study of blood T cell repertoires in COVID-19. The method was immunoSEQ multiplex PCR; TCRdb's version includes in-frame clones alone and lacks a portion of them. The sample holds 250,000 to 300,000 clones, 80% to 90% seen once. Enrolled through a virtual design, the participants were between roughly 18 and 90 years of age and came from 24 US areas. Participants' reported clinical history set cohort assignment. Two negative PCRs, clearance, or symptom resolution characterized the recovered Cohort 3 donors. Specimen: PBMCs or T cells enriched from blood (not recorded which). The TCR comes from a woman between 50 and 59 years old who had recovered from COVID-19.

CDR3 sequence: CASKSAGTTPYNEQYF. The CDR3 DNA is TGTGCCAGCAAGTCCGCCGGGACTACACCCTATAATGAGCAGTACTTC. The rearrangement joins TRBV27 to TRBJ2-7; 7 nucleotides match TRBD2. V lost 7 bases, J lost 7 bases, and 19 bases stayed unmatched. Germline CDR1 and CDR2: MNHEY and SMNVEV (reference sequence). CDR3 size: 16 residues.